A selection of T cell receptor beta chains follows, all from one sample in a study of blood T cell repertoires in COVID-19. The method was immunoSEQ multiplex PCR; TCRdb's version includes in-frame clones alone and lacks a portion of them. The sample lists under 150,000 clones, about 79% occurring once. Sequences were obtained from peripheral blood. These receptors were collected from an elderly woman with active or convalescent COVID-19. Each CDR3 is given with its conserved first and last residue. Each record gives: J gene, D gene, clone size, V gene, CDR3 DNA, CDR3 protein. D genes are given only for firm matches. Not every row has a clone size; where given, it reads once, few, many or a size class.

>TRBJ2-2|-|-|TRBV7-2
TGTGCCAGCAGCTCTCGGTTGGCCGGGGAGCTGTTTTTT
CASSSRLAGELFF
>TRBJ1-6|-|-|TRBV25-1
TGTGCCAGCAGTGAATATAGGGGCAGAACGAATTCACCCCTCCACTTT
CASSEYRGRTNSPLHF
>TRBJ1-1|-|-|TRBV28
TGTGCCAGCAGTTTAAAGCCGAACACTGAAGCTTTCTTT
CASSLKPNTEAFF
>TRBJ1-4|TRBD1|-|TRBV19
TGTGCCACTAAGAGACAGGGGGGTACTAATGAAAAACTGTTTTTT
CATKRQGGTNEKLFF
>TRBJ2-3|-|-|TRBV19
TGTGCCAGTAGTATTCAGGTGGGGCGGAAAAGCACAGATACGCAGTATTTT
CASSIQVGRKSTDTQYF
>TRBJ2-3|TRBD2|-|TRBV5-6
TGTGCCAGCAGCTTATCGGGACTACGGACGCTCACAGATACGCAGTATTTT
CASSLSGLRTLTDTQYF
>TRBJ1-2|-|-|TRBV29-1
TGCAGCGTCCGAGCGACGGGAAGTAGAAACGTCAGGGGATTTGGCTACACCTTC
CSVRATGSRNVRGFGYTF
>TRBJ2-3|TRBD2|-|TRBV7-2
TGTGCCAGCAGCTTAGAACTTTTAGCGGGGGTCAAAACAGATACGCAGTATTTT
CASSLELLAGVKTDTQYF
>TRBJ2-2|-|many|TRBV7-9
TGTGCCAGCGGAGCTGTATTCCGGGAGCTGTTTTTT
CASGAVFRELFF
>TRBJ2-5|TRBD1|-|TRBV30
TGTGCCTGGAGTGCCGGGACAGGGGGCTTCATGCAAGAGACCCAGTACTTC
CAWSAGTGGFMQETQYF
>TRBJ2-6|-|-|TRBV6-6
TGTGCCAGCAGGAAAGGGGGTGCCTCTGGGGCCAACGTCCTGACTTTC
CASRKGGASGANVLTF
>TRBJ1-1|TRBD1|-|TRBV19
TGTGCCAGTAGTAGTCCCGGGACAGGGTGGAACACTGAAGCTTTCTTT
CASSSPGTGWNTEAFF
>TRBJ2-7|-|-|TRBV28
TGTGCCAGCAGTTTGGACTACCTCTCCGAGCAGTACTTC
CASSLDYLSEQYF
>TRBJ2-4|-|once|TRBV6-1
TGTGCCAGCAGTGAAAGGGGAATTGGAGCCAAAAACATTCAGTACTTC
CASSERGIGAKNIQYF
>TRBJ1-2|-|-|TRBV7-2
TGTGCCAGCAGCTTAGCTGGACAGAGCCCGAACTATGGCTACACCTTC
CASSLAGQSPNYGYTF
>TRBJ1-6|-|-|TRBV2
TGTGCCAGCAGTTCAAACGGGATCTTGAATTCACCCCTCCACTTT
CASSSNGILNSPLHF
>TRBJ1-5|TRBD1|-|TRBV7-8
TGTGCCAGCAGCTCCCGACAGGGTGGGATGAGCAATCAGCCCCAGCATTTT
CASSSRQGGMSNQPQHF
>TRBJ2-5|TRBD2|-|TRBV7-8
TGTGCCAGCAGCTTAGTCCCTAGCGGGGAGCAAGAGACCCAGTACTTC
CASSLVPSGEQETQYF
>TRBJ2-1|-|-|TRBV15
TGTGCCACCAGCAGAAGTGTGGGGGGTTTAGGCAATGAGCAGTTCTTC
CATSRSVGGLGNEQFF
>TRBJ1-4|-|-|TRBV6-5
TGTGCCAGCAGTTACACGACTGGTAATGAAAAACTGTTTTTT
CASSYTTGNEKLFF
>TRBJ1-3|TRBD1|-|TRBV30
TGTGCCTGGAACAGGGGGCTTGGAAACACCATATATTTT
CAWNRGLGNTIYF
>TRBJ1-6|-|-|TRBV27
TGTGCCAGCAGTTCCAAGTCTCGGCCGAGGTCACCCCTCCACTTT
CASSSKSRPRSPLHF
>TRBJ2-7|-|-|TRBV19
TGTGCCAGTAGTAGCGACAGGATGTACGAGCAGTACTTC
CASSSDRMYEQYF
>TRBJ1-6|TRBD1|-|TRBV6-2/TRBV6-3
TGTGCCAGCAGTTCCCTCGGGACAGCTAGCGCCTCACCCCTCCACTTT
CASSSLGTASASPLHF
>TRBJ2-5|TRBD2|-|TRBV11-2
TGTGCCAGCAGCCTGACAAGACTAGCGGGGGGGATGGGGGAGACCCAGTACTTC
CASSLTRLAGGMGETQYF
>TRBJ1-2|-|-|TRBV4-2
TGTGCCAGCAGCCAATCCCGGACTACCGGCGGCTACACCTTC
CASSQSRTTGGYTF
>TRBJ2-7|TRBD2|-|TRBV5-1
TGCGCCAGCAGCTTTAGCGGGGGGGCCTACGAGCAGTACTTC
CASSFSGGAYEQYF
>TRBJ2-1|-|-|TRBV9
TGTGCCAGCAGCGGCAGAAATGAGCAGTTCTTC
CASSGRNEQFF
>TRBJ1-2|TRBD1|-|TRBV25-1
TGTGCCAGCAGTGTCGGCTTGGGGACAGTCTATGGCTACACCTTC
CASSVGLGTVYGYTF
>TRBJ1-6|TRBD1|few|TRBV19
TGTGCCAGTAGCAAAACTACGTGGGGACAGGGGGCGTTTGGATCACCCCTCCACTTT
CASSKTTWGQGAFGSPLHF
>TRBJ1-2|-|few|TRBV28
TGTGCCAGCAGTTCCCGCCTAGGATCCCATGGCTACACCTTC
CASSSRLGSHGYTF
>TRBJ1-5|-|-|TRBV11-2
TGTGCCAGCAGCTTATCACAGCTTAGCAATCAGCCCCAGCATTTT
CASSLSQLSNQPQHF
>TRBJ1-5|TRBD1|-|TRBV6-2/TRBV6-3
TGTGCCAGCAGTCCCAACAGGGGGCATAGCAATCAGCCCCAGCATTTT
CASSPNRGHSNQPQHF
>TRBJ2-2|TRBD2|-|TRBV5-1
TGCGCCAGCAGCATTGGAGCGGGGGGCACCACCGGGGAGCTGTTTTTT
CASSIGAGGTTGELFF
>TRBJ1-5|-|-|TRBV19
TGTGCCAGTAGTATACAGGTCGGTGGCAATCAGCCCCAGCATTTT
CASSIQVGGNQPQHF
>TRBJ2-1|TRBD1|once|TRBV28
TGTGCCAGCAGTTCTGGAGGGACAGGGGGCTTTGAGCAGTTCTTC
CASSSGGTGGFEQFF
>TRBJ1-2|TRBD1|-|TRBV20-1
TGCAGTGCTAGTTTGACAGGGGTTGGCTACACCTTC
CSASLTGVGYTF
>TRBJ2-7|-|few|TRBV2
TGTGCCAGCAGTGAAATGGACACAGTCTACGAGCAGTACTTC
CASSEMDTVYEQYF
>TRBJ2-6|-|once|TRBV7-8
TGTGCCAGCAGCCCCCGGGGGGCCGTTCTTGGGGCCAACGTCCTGACTTTC
CASSPRGAVLGANVLTF
>TRBJ1-1|-|-|TRBV20-1
TGCAGTGCTAGAGCTTCCGGGGGAACTTTCTTT
CSARASGGTFF
>TRBJ2-5|TRBD2|-|TRBV5-1
TGCGCCAGCAGCCCTAAGACTAGCTCGGAGACCCAGTACTTC
CASSPKTSSETQYF
>TRBJ1-2|TRBD1|once|TRBV30
TGTGCCTGGAGTGCGTTCTCCGGACAGGGGGGTGGCTACACCTTC
CAWSAFSGQGGGYTF
>TRBJ1-6|TRBD1|-|TRBV6-4
TGTGCCAGCATAGTAGACAGGGGGCCGCGGAGAGATTCACCCCTCCACTTT
CASIVDRGPRRDSPLHF
>TRBJ1-6|TRBD1|-|TRBV30
TGTGCCGGTAGGGACAGATCCTTACTTAATTCACCCCTCCACTTT
CAGRDRSLLNSPLHF
>TRBJ1-3|-|-|TRBV6-1
TGTGCCAGCAGTGAAGCCGGGAGTTTAAGCTCTGGAAACACCATATATTTT
CASSEAGSLSSGNTIYF
>TRBJ2-3|TRBD1|-|TRBV19
TGTGCCAGTAAGCTAACAGGGGTGTCTTCTAGCACAGATACGCAGTATTTT
CASKLTGVSSSTDTQYF
>TRBJ1-1|-|-|TRBV6-6
TGTGCCAGCAGTTACTCAATACAGGAACCTGAAGCTTTCTTT
CASSYSIQEPEAFF
>TRBJ1-1|-|-|TRBV5-1
TGCGCCAGCAGCTTGGACCTACAGGGCTTGGGCACTGAAGCTTTCTTT
CASSLDLQGLGTEAFF
>TRBJ2-5|TRBD1|few|TRBV2
TGTGCCAGCAGTACGACAGGGCCGACCCAGTACTTC
CASSTTGPTQYF
>TRBJ2-1|TRBD2|-|TRBV5-4
TGTGCCAGCAGCCCCCCGGGAGGGACCTACAATGAGCAGTTCTTC
CASSPPGGTYNEQFF
>TRBJ2-7|-|-|TRBV5-4
TGTGCCAGCAGCCGCCCGGGCTCCTACGAGCAGTACTTC
CASSRPGSYEQYF
>TRBJ2-2|TRBD1|-|TRBV19
TGTGCCACCACAAAGGGACAGCCGAACACCGGGGAGCTGTTTTTT
CATTKGQPNTGELFF
>TRBJ2-1|TRBD1|-|TRBV7-3
TGTGCCAGCAGCTTATCTGGACAGGGCTACAATGAGCAGTTCTTC
CASSLSGQGYNEQFF
>TRBJ1-2|-|-|TRBV6-5
TGTGCCAGCACAGCCCCATTAGCCTATGGCTACACCTTC
CASTAPLAYGYTF
>TRBJ2-3|TRBD2|-|TRBV7-2
TGTGCCAGCAGCTTACCAGGGTGGAGCGGGGGGGCCGTAGATACGCAGTATTTT
CASSLPGWSGGAVDTQYF
>TRBJ1-6|TRBD1|-|TRBV6-5
TGTGCCAGCAGGACAGGGGTCACCTATAATTCACCCCTCCACTTT
CASRTGVTYNSPLHF